A single sample gave rise to the 24 T cell receptor beta chains below, sequenced in a study of blood T cell repertoires in COVID-19. Clones were read by immunoSEQ multiplex PCR, and TCRdb kept only the in-frame ones, dropping some. Of 35,000 to 50,000 clones in the sample, about 91% were seen once. The sequencing sample was made of peripheral blood. The receptors were sampled from a woman aged 30 to 39 in a cohort sampled during active COVID-19.

The rearrangement joins TRBV7-2 to TRBJ2-7, with 10 bases lining up with TRBD1. Germline trimming cut 5 bases from V and 3 bases from J; bases unmatched to any gene: 7. The CDR3 is 15 amino acids. Per the germline V gene, CDR1 is SGHTA and CDR2 is FQGNSA. Written as DNA, the CDR3 is TGTGCCAGCAGCCCGACAGGGGGCGGTTACTACGAGCAGTACTTC. It translates to CASSPTGGGYYEQYF.

The chain uses TRBV19 and TRBJ1-6; tentative D call: TRBD1 (6 bases). Trimming took 1 base from V and 7 from J, leaving 20 bases between them. Germline CDR1 LNHDA, CDR2 SQIVND (reference sequence). This CDR3 contains 18 residues. DNA for the CDR3: TGTGCCAGTAGTATAGTAGGACAGCCGACTTTGAGAAATTCACCCCTCCACTTT. Its translation: CASSIVGQPTLRNSPLHF.

The rearrangement links TRBV19 to TRBJ2-1, with 7 bases fitting TRBD2. The length of the CDR3 is 15 residues. Germline CDR1 and CDR2: LNHDA and SQIVND (reference sequence). With 4 bases clipped from V and 4 bases from J, the junction kept 7 bases outside the gene matches. The CDR3 is CASSRGGTLYNEQFF. CDR3 DNA: TGTGCCAGTAGTAGGGGGGGGACCCTTTACAATGAGCAGTTCTTC.

The rearrangement joins TRBV9 to TRBJ1-1, with D tentatively TRBD1 (5 bases). The CDR3 is 15 amino acids. CDR1 and CDR2 from the germline V gene are SGDLS and YYNGEE. V was trimmed by 4 bases and J by 6 bases, leaving 19 bases between them. In nucleotides, the CDR3 is TGTGCCAGCAGCCCCTGGGACCGGGGGAGACCTGAAGCTTTCTTT. Translating gives CASSPWDRGRPEAFF.

The V and J genes are TRBV7-2 and TRBJ2-1; 7 bases agree with TRBD2. The V segment lost 3 bases and the J segment 6 bases; nucleotides outside the gene matches: 5. CDR3 length: 14 residues. The germline V gene encodes CDR1 SGHTA and CDR2 FQGNSA. The CDR3 loop reads CASSLIAGLNEQFF. Here the CDR3 DNA reads TGTGCCAGCAGCTTGATAGCGGGCCTCAATGAGCAGTTCTTC.

In DNA, the CDR3 is TGTGCCAGCAGCCGGGACAGGGATTTCTCGGGCTACACCTTC. Its protein product is CASSRDRDFSGYTF. The rearrangement uses TRBV2 and TRBJ1-2, with TRBD1 matching over 9 bases. The CDR3 runs 14 residues. J was trimmed by 8 bases and V by 6 bases; bases with no gene match: 10. Germline CDR1 and CDR2: SNHLY and FYNNEI.

V and J are TRBV3-1 (or the pseudogene TRBV3-2) and TRBJ2-1; TRBD2 agrees at 12 bases. Germline trimming cut 1 base from V and 1 base from J; bases unmatched to any gene: 14. The CDR3 sequence is 21 residues long. CDR1 is LGHDT, CDR2 YNNKEL, per germline (reference sequence). The CDR3 protein is CASSQVPGLAGGRTSYNEQFF. DNA of the CDR3: TGTGCCAGCAGCCAAGTCCCGGGACTAGCGGGTGGGCGTACGTCCTACAATGAGCAGTTCTTC.

This chain uses TRBV5-5 with TRBJ1-2, with D maybe TRBD1 (6 bases). V shed 4 bases and J shed 10 bases, with 20 bases lying between them. The CDR3 is 14 amino acids. Germline V CDR1 and CDR2: SGHKS, YYEKEE (reference sequence). The CDR3 spells CASSGTGPGVDYTF. The CDR3 DNA reads TGTGCCAGCAGCGGAACAGGGCCTGGGGTCGACTACACCTTC.

The chain couples TRBV6-5 to TRBJ2-7; 12 bases align to TRBD2. V gave up 7 bases and J gave up 7 bases; unmatched junction bases: 11. Germline V lookup: CDR1 MNHEY, CDR2 SVGAGI. CDR3 length equals 15 residues. The CDR3 is CASIKTSGSVGEQYF. The CDR3 DNA reads as TGTGCCAGCATCAAGACTAGCGGGAGTGTAGGGGAGCAGTACTTC.

The chain has TRBV18 and TRBJ1-4; weak D call: TRBD1 (5 bases). The CDR3 totals 15 residues. The V gene lost 5 bases and the J gene lost 2 bases, with 12 bases spanning the gap. Germline V gene data show CDR1 as KGHSH and CDR2 as LQKENI. CDR3 in amino acids: CASSSLGGTNEKLFF. CDR3 bases: TGTGCCAGCTCAAGCCTGGGGGGGACTAATGAAAAACTGTTTTTT.

The chain combines TRBV28 with TRBJ1-2, with TRBD1 matching over 7 bases. The CDR3 loop spans 15 amino acids. J was trimmed by 3 bases and V by 2 bases; bases with no gene match: 6. Looked up from germline, CDR1 is MDHEN and CDR2 is SYDVKM. The CDR3 sequence: CASSLRGLGYYGYTF. Here the CDR3 DNA reads TGTGCCAGCAGTTTAAGGGGGCTCGGCTACTATGGCTACACCTTC.

V gene TRBV28 combines with J gene TRBJ2-5; D gene ambiguous. The CDR3 runs to 12 residues. CDR1 and CDR2 (germline): MDHEN, SYDVKM. V gave up 6 bases and J gave up 3 bases, with 8 bases separating them. This chain's CDR3 is CASSFDKETQYF. Written as DNA, the CDR3 is TGTGCCAGCAGCTTTGACAAAGAGACCCAGTACTTC.

This rearrangement joins TRBV5-1 to TRBJ2-3, with D possibly being TRBD1 (5 bases). The CDR3 consists of 16 residues. Germline V CDR1 and CDR2: SGHRS, YFSETQ. Trimming took 6 bases from V and 0 from J, leaving 17 bases between them. The CDR3 sequence: CASTRQRQTSTDTQYF. The CDR3 DNA is TGCGCCAGCACCCGACAGCGCCAAACTAGCACAGATACGCAGTATTTT. Together with reference TRBV5-1 and TRBJ2-3, the CDR3 gives the full variable domain: KAGVTQTPRYLIKTRGQQVTLSCSPISGHRSVSWYQQTPGQGLQFLFEYFSETQRNKGNFPGRFSGRQFSNSRSEMNVSTLELGDSALYLCASTRQRQTSTDTQYFGPGTRLTVL.

The chain combines TRBV6-5 with TRBJ1-1; D perhaps matches TRBD1 (5 bases). Germline CDR1 is MNHEY and CDR2 is SVGAGI. This CDR3 comprises 14 residues. V lost 2 bases to trimming and J lost 8 bases, with 15 bases between them. The CDR3 is CASSYAGRGREAFF. For the CDR3, the DNA is TGTGCCAGCAGTTACGCAGGGAGGGGAAGGGAAGCTTTCTTT.

This clone has a single count. The chain recombines TRBV3-1 (or the pseudogene TRBV3-2) with TRBJ2-1; 7 positions match TRBD1. The germline V gene encodes CDR1 LGHDT and CDR2 YNNKEL (reference sequence). This CDR3 is built from 13 residues. Trimming removed 3 bases from V and 4 bases from J; junction bases left unmatched: 0. The CDR3 coding sequence is TGTGCCAGCAGCCAGGGACAGTACAATGAGCAGTTCTTC. Translation: CASSQGQYNEQFF.

V usage is TRBV9 and J usage is TRBJ2-3; D gene ambiguous. Germline assignment: CDR1 SGDLS and CDR2 YYNGEE. CDR3 size: 13 residues. V lost 3 bases and J lost 6, with 11 bases in between. CDR3 in amino acids: CASSAQPYDTQYF. The CDR3 DNA follows: TGTGCCAGCAGCGCGCAACCCTATGATACGCAGTATTTT. The full variable domain, with the rest looked up from reference TRBV9 and TRBJ2-3, is DSGVTQTPKHLITATGQRVTLRCSPRSGDLSVYWYQQSLDQGLQFLIQYYNGEERAKGNILERFSAQQFPDLHSELNLSSLELGDSALYFCASSAQPYDTQYFGPGTRLTVL.

The chain combines TRBV7-9 with TRBJ2-2; weak D call: TRBD2 (5 bases). This CDR3 has 13 residues. V was trimmed by 5 bases and J by 7 bases, leaving 11 bases between them. Looked up from germline, CDR1 is SEHNR and CDR2 is FQNEAQ (reference sequence). In DNA, the CDR3 is TGTGCCAGCAGCGAGACCGGGGTCGGGGAGCTGTTTTTT. Protein: CASSETGVGELFF.

The V call is TRBV5-1, the J call TRBJ2-3; 9 nucleotides match TRBD2. The CDR3 contains 16 residues. CDR1 and CDR2 from the germline V gene are SGHRS and YFSETQ. Trimming cost V 3 bases and J 1 base; bases outside gene matches: 6. CDR3 sequence reads: CASSSARTSGTDTQYF. The CDR3 nucleotides are TGCGCCAGCAGCTCGGCTCGGACTAGCGGCACAGATACGCAGTATTTT.

J is TRBJ2-3 and V is TRBV7-9; D may be TRBD2 (5 bases). Germline V gene sequence: CDR1 SEHNR, CDR2 FQNEAQ (reference sequence). V was clipped by 0 bases and J by 7 bases, with 8 bases between them. The CDR3 consists of 13 residues. The CDR3 region is CASSLAGEYTQYF. The DNA for the CDR3 is TGTGCCAGCAGCTTAGCGGGAGAATATACGCAGTATTTT.

This chain links TRBV7-9 with TRBJ1-1, with D unclear. The V end lost 4 bases, the J end lost 6 bases, and 12 bases lay between the germline ends. The CDR3 extends over 13 amino acids. Germline lookup yields CDR1 SEHNR and CDR2 FQNEAQ (reference sequence). CDR3 sequence: CASSSAPGAEAFF. Written as DNA, the CDR3 is TGTGCCAGCAGCTCGGCGCCGGGAGCTGAAGCTTTCTTT.

This chain connects TRBV2 to TRBJ1-4; the match to TRBD1 covers 7 bases. The CDR3 contains 14 residues. Losses at the gene ends were 6 bases for V and 5 bases for J; bases not matched to a gene: 6. The V gene's germline CDR1 is SNHLY and CDR2 FYNNEI. The CDR3 here is CASRSGTVNEKLFF. DNA for the CDR3: TGTGCCAGCAGATCCGGGACAGTCAATGAAAAACTGTTTTTT. The full variable domain, its missing parts supplied by reference TRBV2 and TRBJ1-4, is EPEVTQTPSHQVTQMGQEVILRCVPISNHLYFYWYRQILGQKVEFLVSFYNNEISEKSEIFDDQFSVERPDGSNFTLKIRSTKLEDSAMYFCASRSGTVNEKLFFGSGTQLSVL.

The chain couples TRBV24-1 to TRBJ1-4, with 8 bases aligning to TRBD1. The CDR3 extends over 14 amino acids. Unmatched junction bases numbered 8, after V lost 4 bases and J lost 11 bases. The germline V gene has CDR1 KGHDR and CDR2 SFDVKD. CDR3 DNA: TGTGCCACCAGTGACCCAGGACAGGGAGGGAAACTGTTTTTT. Its translation: CATSDPGQGGKLFF.

The rearrangement links TRBV7-2 to TRBJ2-7; 11 bases line up with TRBD1. The CDR3 consists of 15 residues. CDR1 is SGHTA, CDR2 FQGNSA, per germline. Losses at the gene ends were 3 bases for V and 2 bases for J; bases not matched to a gene: 3. In DNA form, the CDR3 reads TGTGCCAGCAGCTTTGCGGGACAGGGGGCCTACGAGCAGTACTTC. Its protein product is CASSFAGQGAYEQYF.

The J gene is TRBJ1-4, the V gene TRBV28, with 7 bases fitting TRBD1. The trim removed 3 bases at V and 8 bases at J, leaving 9 bases unmatched. The CDR3 has 15 amino acids. Per the germline V gene, CDR1 is MDHEN and CDR2 is SYDVKM. CDR3 coding DNA: TGTGCCAGCAGTTTTTGGGAGACAGGGAAGGAAAAACTGTTTTTT. It codes for CASSFWETGKEKLFF.